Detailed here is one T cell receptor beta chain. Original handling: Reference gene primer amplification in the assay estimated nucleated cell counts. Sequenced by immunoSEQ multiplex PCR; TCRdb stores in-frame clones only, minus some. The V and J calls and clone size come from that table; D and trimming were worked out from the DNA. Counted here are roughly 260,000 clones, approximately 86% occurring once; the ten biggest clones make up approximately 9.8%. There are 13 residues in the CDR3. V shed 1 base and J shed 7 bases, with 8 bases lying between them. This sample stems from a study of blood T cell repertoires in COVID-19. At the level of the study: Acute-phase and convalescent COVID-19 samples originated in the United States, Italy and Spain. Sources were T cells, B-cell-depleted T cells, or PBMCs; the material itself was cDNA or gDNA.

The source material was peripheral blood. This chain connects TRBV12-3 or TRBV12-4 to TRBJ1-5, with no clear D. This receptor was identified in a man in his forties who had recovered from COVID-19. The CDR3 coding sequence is TGTGCCAGCAGTTTAGAGCGCCGCCAGCCCCAGCATTTT. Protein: CASSLERRQPQHF.